This is a list of T cell receptor beta chains from one sample in a study of T-cell memory formation after mild COVID-19. In TCRdb, the 5' RACE reads were re-called with MiXCR into one record per CDR3 protein. The sample gives approximately 500,000 distinct CDR3 sequences, roughly 25% of which show up once; under 15% is in the top ten. The source material was PBMCs or a T cell subset sorted from them (not recorded which). Receptor source: an adult woman who had mild COVID-19 (a few samples of this study predate the infection). Cell type and time point are not known. Both conserved end residues are part of each CDR3. The order of the fields is D gene, clone size, V gene, J gene, CDR3 DNA, CDR3 protein. A D gene is named only where the DNA matches it firmly. Rows give clone size only sometimes, using once, few, many, or a class for an expanded clone.

D: .
size: .
V: TRBV6-2/TRBV6-3
J: TRBJ2-2
DNA: TGTGCCAGCAGTTGGCTACAGGGCTACACCGGGGAGCTGTTTTTT
CDR3: CASSWLQGYTGELFF

D: TRBD2
size: .
V: TRBV20-1
J: TRBJ2-3
DNA: TGCAGTGCTCTCTGGGCGGGAGGAACAGATACGCAGTATTTT
CDR3: CSALWAGGTDTQYF

D: TRBD1
size: .
V: TRBV9
J: TRBJ1-6
DNA: TGTGCCAGCAGCGCTGCCAAGGACAGGGGGACTTCACCCCTCCACTTT
CDR3: CASSAAKDRGTSPLHF

D: .
size: .
V: TRBV4-3
J: TRBJ2-7
DNA: TGCGCCAGCAGCCAAGATCGAACAAGGGCCTTGGTCTACGAGCAGTACTTC
CDR3: CASSQDRTRALVYEQYF

D: TRBD2
size: few
V: TRBV20-1
J: TRBJ2-1
DNA: TGCAGTGCAAAGACTAGCGGGAGTTACAATGAGCAGTTCTTC
CDR3: CSAKTSGSYNEQFF

D: TRBD1
size: few
V: TRBV5-1
J: TRBJ2-7
DNA: TGCGCCAGCAGCTTGGTGGGGACAGGGGTCAACGAGCAGTACTTC
CDR3: CASSLVGTGVNEQYF

D: TRBD2
size: once
V: TRBV28
J: TRBJ2-3
DNA: TGTGCCAGCAGCCCACAACTAGCGGGAGTAACAGATACGCAGTATTTT
CDR3: CASSPQLAGVTDTQYF

D: .
size: .
V: TRBV5-1
J: TRBJ1-1
DNA: TGCGCCAGCAGCAACCGACAGAACACTGAAGCTTTCTTT
CDR3: CASSNRQNTEAFF

D: .
size: .
V: TRBV6-6
J: TRBJ1-2
DNA: TGTGCCAGCAGTTACGGGTCAAGCTACCTCTATGGCTACACCTTC
CDR3: CASSYGSSYLYGYTF

D: TRBD1
size: .
V: TRBV20-1
J: TRBJ1-5
DNA: TGCAGTGCCCGGACAGGGGGCGGCAATCAGCCCCAGCATTTT
CDR3: CSARTGGGNQPQHF

D: .
size: few
V: TRBV6-2/TRBV6-3
J: TRBJ2-6
DNA: TGTGCCAGCAGTCCGTGGGCCAACGTCCTGACTTTC
CDR3: CASSPWANVLTF

D: .
size: few
V: TRBV6-1
J: TRBJ2-7
DNA: TGTGCCAGCTCCGGGAGAGGCTACGAGCAGTACTTC
CDR3: CASSGRGYEQYF

D: .
size: few
V: TRBV29-1
J: TRBJ2-7
DNA: TGCAGCGTTGAAGCTCTACTCAGGGGTTCCTACGAGCAGTACTTC
CDR3: CSVEALLRGSYEQYF

D: TRBD1
size: .
V: TRBV7-6
J: TRBJ2-1
DNA: TGTGCCAGCAGCCTTGGACAGGCGGAGCAGTTCTTC
CDR3: CASSLGQAEQFF

D: .
size: once
V: TRBV4-1
J: TRBJ2-7
DNA: TGCGCCAGCAGCCAAGATGGAACAGGGTTCCCCTACGAGCAGTACTTC
CDR3: CASSQDGTGFPYEQYF

D: .
size: .
V: TRBV7-2
J: TRBJ2-1
DNA: TGTGCCAGCAGCTTAGGAGGCAGCTACAGGGAGCAGTTCTTC
CDR3: CASSLGGSYREQFF

D: .
size: .
V: TRBV9
J: TRBJ1-4
DNA: TGTGCCAGCAGCGTAGATAACAGTAATGAAAAACTGTTTTTT
CDR3: CASSVDNSNEKLFF

D: TRBD1
size: .
V: TRBV20-1
J: TRBJ2-7
DNA: TGCAGTGCTCTCCGGACAGGGGGCTTCGACGAGCAGTACTTC
CDR3: CSALRTGGFDEQYF

D: TRBD1
size: many
V: TRBV19
J: TRBJ2-4
DNA: TGTGCCAGCCGTCCCGGGACAGGGGCCAAAAACATTCAGTACTTC
CDR3: CASRPGTGAKNIQYF

D: TRBD2
size: few
V: TRBV24-1
J: TRBJ2-1
DNA: TGTGCCACCAGCGTAGCGGGGGATTACAATGAGCAGTTCTTC
CDR3: CATSVAGDYNEQFF

D: TRBD2
size: .
V: TRBV7-2
J: TRBJ2-3
DNA: TGTGCCAGCAGCTCTAGCGGGGGGAAGGCAGATACGCAGTATTTT
CDR3: CASSSSGGKADTQYF

D: .
size: .
V: TRBV5-8
J: TRBJ2-4
DNA: TGTGCCAGCAGCTTCGCTCACATAGGGAACATTCAGTACTTC
CDR3: CASSFAHIGNIQYF

D: .
size: .
V: TRBV5-1
J: TRBJ1-2
DNA: TGCGCCAGCAGCGCCTCAGGGAGTGGCTACACCTTC
CDR3: CASSASGSGYTF

D: .
size: .
V: TRBV7-2
J: TRBJ2-3
DNA: TGTGCCAGCAGCCAACTAGGGATAAGCACAGATACGCAGTATTTT
CDR3: CASSQLGISTDTQYF

D: .
size: .
V: TRBV12-3/TRBV12-4
J: TRBJ1-1
DNA: TGTGCCAGCAGAACAGGGTTAGGGACTGAAGCTTTCTTT
CDR3: CASRTGLGTEAFF

D: TRBD1
size: .
V: TRBV24-1
J: TRBJ1-1
DNA: TGTGCCACTATGGGGGACAGTGAAGCTTTCTTT
CDR3: CATMGDSEAFF

D: .
size: .
V: TRBV5-1
J: TRBJ1-6
DNA: TGCGCCAGCAGCTTGAGGGGGACGACCCGGACTGATAATTCACCCCTCCACTTT
CDR3: CASSLRGTTRTDNSPLHF

D: .
size: .
V: TRBV20-1
J: TRBJ1-3
DNA: TGCAGTGCCGCACGCAGGGGAGCTGGAAACACCATATATTTT
CDR3: CSAARRGAGNTIYF

D: .
size: .
V: TRBV29-1
J: TRBJ2-5
DNA: TGCAGCGTACAGGGTGGCGGAGAGACCCAGTACTTC
CDR3: CSVQGGGETQYF

D: TRBD2
size: .
V: TRBV15
J: TRBJ2-1
DNA: TGTGCCACCAGCTCTAGATTTAGCGGGGATGAGCAGTTCTTC
CDR3: CATSSRFSGDEQFF

D: .
size: .
V: TRBV4-1
J: TRBJ2-7
DNA: TGCGCCAGCAGCCAAGTCCAGGTCAACCCCAACTACGAGCAGTACTTC
CDR3: CASSQVQVNPNYEQYF

D: TRBD1
size: .
V: TRBV10-3
J: TRBJ1-2
DNA: TGTGCCATCAGTGGACCGGGACAGGGGGAATTCAACTATGGCTACACCTTC
CDR3: CAISGPGQGEFNYGYTF

D: .
size: many
V: TRBV4-1
J: TRBJ2-7
DNA: TGCGCCAGCAGCCAAGTTTCGGGAAAGCCCTACGAGCAGTACTTC
CDR3: CASSQVSGKPYEQYF

D: .
size: .
V: TRBV7-2
J: TRBJ2-4
DNA: TGTGCCAGCAGCCGCCCATCAGTGAACATTCAGTACTTC
CDR3: CASSRPSVNIQYF

D: .
size: many
V: TRBV7-9
J: TRBJ2-1
DNA: TGTGCCAGCAGCTCAGGACCGGCTGAGCAGTTCTTC
CDR3: CASSSGPAEQFF

D: .
size: few
V: TRBV12-3/TRBV12-4
J: TRBJ2-7
DNA: TGTGCCAGCAGTTCCCATGGGGCGCAGGTAGTCTACGAGCAGTACTTC
CDR3: CASSSHGAQVVYEQYF

D: .
size: .
V: TRBV29-1
J: TRBJ2-2
DNA: TGCAGCGTGCGGGCCAACACCGGGGAGCTGTTTTTT
CDR3: CSVRANTGELFF

D: TRBD1
size: .
V: TRBV5-4
J: TRBJ2-1
DNA: TGTGCCAGCAGAAGGTCAGGGGGCGGGTATGAGCAGTTCTTC
CDR3: CASRRSGGGYEQFF

D: .
size: few
V: TRBV7-8
J: TRBJ2-1
DNA: TGTGCCAGCAGCTTAGCGCTCTCCGGGGAGGCGCAGTTCTTC
CDR3: CASSLALSGEAQFF

D: .
size: .
V: TRBV12-3/TRBV12-4
J: TRBJ1-2
DNA: TGTGCCAGCAGTGGGGTTCCTAGTAGCTATGGCTACACCTTC
CDR3: CASSGVPSSYGYTF

D: .
size: .
V: TRBV10-3
J: TRBJ2-3
DNA: TGTGCCATCAGTGGGGGCTGGACAGATACGCAGTATTTT
CDR3: CAISGGWTDTQYF

D: .
size: many
V: TRBV12-3/TRBV12-4
J: TRBJ1-6
DNA: TGTGCCAGCAGTTTAAATGCGGGGCGGCCTAATTCACCCCTCCACTTT
CDR3: CASSLNAGRPNSPLHF

D: .
size: .
V: TRBV12-3/TRBV12-4
J: TRBJ2-7
DNA: TGTGCCAGCAGTTTAAGAGGGTTGGACGAGCAGTACTTC
CDR3: CASSLRGLDEQYF

D: .
size: .
V: TRBV4-3
J: TRBJ2-1
DNA: TGCGCCAGCAGCCAAGCCAAAAACGCAAATTACAATGAGCAGTTCTTC
CDR3: CASSQAKNANYNEQFF

D: .
size: .
V: TRBV4-2
J: TRBJ2-6
DNA: TGTGCCAGCAGCCAAGAGGGCAGACAACCCAACTCTGGGGCCAACGTCCTGACTTTC
CDR3: CASSQEGRQPNSGANVLTF

D: TRBD1
size: .
V: TRBV29-1
J: TRBJ2-2
DNA: TGCAGCGTGAAAAAATTTACAGGGGGCCGGGACACCGGGGAGCTGTTTTTT
CDR3: CSVKKFTGGRDTGELFF

D: .
size: .
V: TRBV4-1
J: TRBJ2-1
DNA: TGCGCCAGCAGCCGAGAGGGGAATGAGCAGTTCTTC
CDR3: CASSREGNEQFF

D: .
size: .
V: TRBV12-3/TRBV12-4
J: TRBJ2-3
DNA: TGTGCCAGCAGTATTATTGGGGCCGGGAAGACAGATACGCAGTATTTT
CDR3: CASSIIGAGKTDTQYF

D: TRBD2
size: .
V: TRBV20-1
J: TRBJ2-1
DNA: TGCAGTGCCCTTGCTAGCGGGAGGGACAATGAGCAGTTCTTC
CDR3: CSALASGRDNEQFF

D: .
size: .
V: TRBV11-2
J: TRBJ2-7
DNA: TGTGCCAGCAGCCCTGGCGGGGTCTTCATCTACGAGCAGTACTTC
CDR3: CASSPGGVFIYEQYF

D: .
size: .
V: TRBV4-1
J: TRBJ1-1
DNA: TGCGCCAGCAGCCGCAGGGAGGGCACTGAAGCTTTCTTT
CDR3: CASSRREGTEAFF

D: TRBD2
size: few
V: TRBV5-1
J: TRBJ2-7
DNA: TGCGCCAGCAGCTGGAGCCAACTAGCGGGAGGAAGAGGTCAATCCTACGAGCAGTACTTC
CDR3: CASSWSQLAGGRGQSYEQYF

D: .
size: .
V: TRBV24-1
J: TRBJ1-3
DNA: TGTGCCACCAGTGACGACTCTGGAAACACCATATATTTT
CDR3: CATSDDSGNTIYF

D: .
size: .
V: TRBV20-1
J: TRBJ2-2
DNA: TGCAGTGCTTCCTTTGACAGCACGAACACCGGGGAGCTGTTTTTT
CDR3: CSASFDSTNTGELFF

D: TRBD2
size: .
V: TRBV20-1
J: TRBJ2-7
DNA: TGCAGTGCCGAAGGGACTAGCGGGAGGTTCTCCTACGAGCAGTACTTC
CDR3: CSAEGTSGRFSYEQYF

D: TRBD1
size: .
V: TRBV6-1
J: TRBJ1-5
DNA: TGTGCCATCGGGGGGGACAGGGCCAATCAGCCCCAGCATTTT
CDR3: CAIGGDRANQPQHF

D: TRBD1
size: .
V: TRBV7-2
J: TRBJ2-1
DNA: TGTGCCAGCAGTCCTGACAGGGGGGCCTACAATGAGCAGTTCTTC
CDR3: CASSPDRGAYNEQFF

D: TRBD1
size: few
V: TRBV5-1
J: TRBJ2-7
DNA: TGCGCCAGCAGCTTGGGACAGGGGGCTCTCTACGAGCAGTACTTC
CDR3: CASSLGQGALYEQYF

D: TRBD2
size: .
V: TRBV2
J: TRBJ2-3
DNA: TGTGCCAGCATATCTTCGGGGGGGCGCACAGATACGCAGTATTTT
CDR3: CASISSGGRTDTQYF

D: .
size: .
V: TRBV6-1
J: TRBJ2-2
DNA: TGTGCCAGCAGTGAATCCCTTTTGAGGGTGAACACCGGGGAGCTGTTTTTT
CDR3: CASSESLLRVNTGELFF